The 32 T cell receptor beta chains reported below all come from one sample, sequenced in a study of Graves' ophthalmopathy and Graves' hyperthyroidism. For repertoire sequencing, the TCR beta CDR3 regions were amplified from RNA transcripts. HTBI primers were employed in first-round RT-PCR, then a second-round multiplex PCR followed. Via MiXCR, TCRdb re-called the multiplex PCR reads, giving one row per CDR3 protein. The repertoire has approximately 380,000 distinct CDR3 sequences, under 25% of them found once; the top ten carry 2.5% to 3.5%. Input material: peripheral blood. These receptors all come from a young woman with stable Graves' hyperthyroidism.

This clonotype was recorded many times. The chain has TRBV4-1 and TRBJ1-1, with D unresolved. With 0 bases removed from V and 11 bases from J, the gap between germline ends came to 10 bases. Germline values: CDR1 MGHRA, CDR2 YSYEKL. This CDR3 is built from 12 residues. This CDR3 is CASSQDSAVAFF. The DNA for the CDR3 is TGCGCCAGCAGCCAAGATTCGGCGGTGGCTTTCTTT.

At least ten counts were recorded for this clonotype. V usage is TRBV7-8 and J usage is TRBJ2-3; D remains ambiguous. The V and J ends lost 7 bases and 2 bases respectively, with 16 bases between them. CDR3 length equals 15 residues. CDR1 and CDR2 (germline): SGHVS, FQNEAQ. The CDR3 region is CASNLTQTPTDTQYF. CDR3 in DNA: TGTGCCAGCAACTTGACCCAAACCCCCACAGATACGCAGTATTTT.

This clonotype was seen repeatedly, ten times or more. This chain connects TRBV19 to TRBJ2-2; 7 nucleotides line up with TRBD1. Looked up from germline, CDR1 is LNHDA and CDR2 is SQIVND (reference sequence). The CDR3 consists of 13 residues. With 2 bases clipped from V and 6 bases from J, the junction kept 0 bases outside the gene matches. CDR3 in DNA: TGTGCCAGTAGTATAACAGGGGCCGGGGAGCTGTTTTTT. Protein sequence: CASSITGAGELFF.

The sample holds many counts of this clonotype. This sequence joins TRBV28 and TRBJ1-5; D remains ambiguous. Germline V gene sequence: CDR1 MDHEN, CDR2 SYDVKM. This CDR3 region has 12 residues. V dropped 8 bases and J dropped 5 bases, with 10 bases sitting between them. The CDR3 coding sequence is TGTGCCAGCTGCTCCAGTGATCAGCCCCAGCATTTT. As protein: CASCSSDQPQHF.

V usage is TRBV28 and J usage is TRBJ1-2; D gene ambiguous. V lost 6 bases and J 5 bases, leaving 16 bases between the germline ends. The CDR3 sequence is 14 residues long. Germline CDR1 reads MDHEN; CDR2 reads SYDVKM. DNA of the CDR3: TGTGCCAGCAGCAGGCCCGGGAGCTTTTATGGCTACACCTTC. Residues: CASSRPGSFYGYTF.

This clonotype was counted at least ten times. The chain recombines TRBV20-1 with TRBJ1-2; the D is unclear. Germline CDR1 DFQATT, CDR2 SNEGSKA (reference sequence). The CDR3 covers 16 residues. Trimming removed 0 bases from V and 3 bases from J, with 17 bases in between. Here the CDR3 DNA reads TGCAGTGCTAGAGAAAGTAAAGGAGGGTCCCACTATGGCTACACCTTC. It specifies CSARESKGGSHYGYTF.

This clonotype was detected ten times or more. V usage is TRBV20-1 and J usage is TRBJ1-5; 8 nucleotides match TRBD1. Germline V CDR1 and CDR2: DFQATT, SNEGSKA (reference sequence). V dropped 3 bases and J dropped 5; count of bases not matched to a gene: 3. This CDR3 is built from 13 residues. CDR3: CSASRGQDQPQHF. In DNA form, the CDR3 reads TGCAGTGCTAGCAGGGGGCAGGATCAGCCCCAGCATTTT.

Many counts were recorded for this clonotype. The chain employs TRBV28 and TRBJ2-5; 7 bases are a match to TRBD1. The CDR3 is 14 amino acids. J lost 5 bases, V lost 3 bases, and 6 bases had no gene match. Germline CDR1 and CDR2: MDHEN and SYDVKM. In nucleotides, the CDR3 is TGTGCCAGCAGTTTCTCCGACAGGGTGGAGACCCAGTACTTC. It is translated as CASSFSDRVETQYF.

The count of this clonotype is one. CDR3: CASSVPDRVEQYF. In nucleotides, the CDR3 is TGTGCCAGCAGTGTTCCGGACAGGGTCGAGCAGTACTTC. The V gene is TRBV7-8, the J gene TRBJ2-7; 8 positions agree with TRBD1. CDR1 SGHVS and CDR2 FQNEAQ come from the germline V gene. This CDR3 is built from 13 residues. The V gene end was trimmed by 6 bases and the J gene end by 6 bases; junction bases not matched to a gene: 7.

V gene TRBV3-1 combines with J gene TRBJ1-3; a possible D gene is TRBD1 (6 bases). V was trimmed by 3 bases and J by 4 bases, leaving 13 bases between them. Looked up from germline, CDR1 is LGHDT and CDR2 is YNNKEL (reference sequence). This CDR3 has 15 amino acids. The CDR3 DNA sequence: TGTGCCAGCAGCCATTCGGGGGGGCTCGGAAACACCATATATTTT. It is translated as CASSHSGGLGNTIYF.

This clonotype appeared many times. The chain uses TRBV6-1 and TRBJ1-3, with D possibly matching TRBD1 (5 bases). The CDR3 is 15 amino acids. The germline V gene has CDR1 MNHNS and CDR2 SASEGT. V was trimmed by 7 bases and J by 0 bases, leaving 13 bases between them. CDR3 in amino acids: CASIGTVDSGNTIYF. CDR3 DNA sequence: TGTGCCAGCATCGGGACGGTGGACTCTGGAAACACCATATATTTT.

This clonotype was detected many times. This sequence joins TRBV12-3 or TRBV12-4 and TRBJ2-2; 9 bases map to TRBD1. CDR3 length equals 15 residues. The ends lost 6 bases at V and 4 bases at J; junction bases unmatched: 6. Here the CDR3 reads CASRPGTGPTGELFF. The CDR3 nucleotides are TGTGCCAGCAGACCCGGGACAGGGCCCACCGGGGAGCTGTTTTTT.

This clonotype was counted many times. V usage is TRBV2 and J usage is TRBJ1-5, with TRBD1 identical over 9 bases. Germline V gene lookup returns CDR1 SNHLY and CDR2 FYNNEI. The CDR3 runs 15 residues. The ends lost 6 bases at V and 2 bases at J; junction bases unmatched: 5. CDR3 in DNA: TGTGCCAGCAGAAGACAGGGGGATGGCAATCAGCCCCAGCATTTT. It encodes CASRRQGDGNQPQHF.

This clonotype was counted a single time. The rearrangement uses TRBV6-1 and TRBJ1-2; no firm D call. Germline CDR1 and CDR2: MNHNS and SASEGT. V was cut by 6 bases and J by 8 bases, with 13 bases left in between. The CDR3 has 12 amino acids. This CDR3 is CASSAGMGGYTF. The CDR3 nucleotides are TGTGCCAGCAGCGCGGGAATGGGGGGCTACACCTTC.

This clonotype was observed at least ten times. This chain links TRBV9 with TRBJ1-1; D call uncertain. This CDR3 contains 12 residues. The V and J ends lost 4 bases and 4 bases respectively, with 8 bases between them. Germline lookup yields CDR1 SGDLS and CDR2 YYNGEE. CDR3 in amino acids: CASSSRSTEAFF. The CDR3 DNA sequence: TGTGCCAGCAGCTCCCGCTCCACTGAAGCTTTCTTT. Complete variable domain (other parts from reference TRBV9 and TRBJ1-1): DSGVTQTPKHLITATGQRVTLRCSPRSGDLSVYWYQQSLDQGLQFLIQYYNGEERAKGNILERFSAQQFPDLHSELNLSSLELGDSALYFCASSSRSTEAFFGQGTRLTVV.

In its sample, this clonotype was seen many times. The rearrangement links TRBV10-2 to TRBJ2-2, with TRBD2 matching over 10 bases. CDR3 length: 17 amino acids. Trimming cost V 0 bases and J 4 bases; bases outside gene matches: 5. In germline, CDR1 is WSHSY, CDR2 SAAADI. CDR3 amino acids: CASSESRTSGLTGELFF. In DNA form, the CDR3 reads TGCGCCAGCAGTGAGTCCCGGACTAGCGGACTCACCGGGGAGCTGTTTTTT.

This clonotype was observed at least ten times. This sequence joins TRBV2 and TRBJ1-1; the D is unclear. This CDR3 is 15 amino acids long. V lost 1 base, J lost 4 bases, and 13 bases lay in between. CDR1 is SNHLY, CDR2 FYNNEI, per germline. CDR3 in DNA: TGTGCCAGCAGTGAAGAAGGAGGGTGGGGCACTGAAGCTTTCTTT. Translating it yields CASSEEGGWGTEAFF.

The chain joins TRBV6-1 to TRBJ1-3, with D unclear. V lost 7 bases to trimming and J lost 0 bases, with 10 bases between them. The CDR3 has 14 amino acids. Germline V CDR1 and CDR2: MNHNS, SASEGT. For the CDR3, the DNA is TGTGCCAGCAAAGGAGCAGGCTCTGGAAACACCATATATTTT. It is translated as CASKGAGSGNTIYF.

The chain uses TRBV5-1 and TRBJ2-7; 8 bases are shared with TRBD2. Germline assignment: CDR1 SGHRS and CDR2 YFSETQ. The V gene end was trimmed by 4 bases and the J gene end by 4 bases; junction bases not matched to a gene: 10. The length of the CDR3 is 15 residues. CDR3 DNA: TGCGCCAGCAGCCTCCGGGGGACTAGTGATTACGAGCAGTACTTC. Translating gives CASSLRGTSDYEQYF.

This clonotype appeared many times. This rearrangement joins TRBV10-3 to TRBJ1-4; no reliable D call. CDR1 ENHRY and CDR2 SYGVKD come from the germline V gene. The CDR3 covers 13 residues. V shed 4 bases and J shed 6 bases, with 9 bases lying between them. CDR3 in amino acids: CAISVRVYEKLFF. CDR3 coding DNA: TGTGCCATCAGTGTAAGGGTTTATGAAAAACTGTTTTTT.

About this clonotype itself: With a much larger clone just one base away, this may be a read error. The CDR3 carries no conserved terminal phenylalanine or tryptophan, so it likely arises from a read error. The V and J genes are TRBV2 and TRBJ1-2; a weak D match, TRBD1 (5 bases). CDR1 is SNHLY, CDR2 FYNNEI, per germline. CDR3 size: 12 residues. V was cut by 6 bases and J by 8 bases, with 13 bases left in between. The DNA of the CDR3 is TGTGCCAGCAGAATCATGGGGCTAGGCTACACCTAC. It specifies CASRIMGLGYTY.

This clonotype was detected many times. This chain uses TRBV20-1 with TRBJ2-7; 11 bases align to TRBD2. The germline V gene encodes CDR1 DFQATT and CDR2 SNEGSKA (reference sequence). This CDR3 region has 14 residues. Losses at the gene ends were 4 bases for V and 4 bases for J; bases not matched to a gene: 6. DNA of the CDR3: TGCAGTGCTAAACGACTAGCGGGATTTTACGAGCAGTACTTC. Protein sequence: CSAKRLAGFYEQYF.

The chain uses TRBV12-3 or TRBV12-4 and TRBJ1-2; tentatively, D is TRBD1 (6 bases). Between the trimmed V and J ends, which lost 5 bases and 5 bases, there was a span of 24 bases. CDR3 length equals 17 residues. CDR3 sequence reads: CASSPTGIGGFLYGYTF. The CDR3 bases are TGTGCCAGCAGTCCCACAGGGATAGGGGGTTTTCTATATGGCTACACCTTC.

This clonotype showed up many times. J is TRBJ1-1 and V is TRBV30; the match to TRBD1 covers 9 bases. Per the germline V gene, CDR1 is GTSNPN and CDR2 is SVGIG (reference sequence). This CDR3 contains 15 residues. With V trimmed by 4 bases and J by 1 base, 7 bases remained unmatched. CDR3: CAWIPQGARNTEAFF. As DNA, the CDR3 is TGTGCCTGGATCCCACAGGGGGCCAGGAACACTGAAGCTTTCTTT.

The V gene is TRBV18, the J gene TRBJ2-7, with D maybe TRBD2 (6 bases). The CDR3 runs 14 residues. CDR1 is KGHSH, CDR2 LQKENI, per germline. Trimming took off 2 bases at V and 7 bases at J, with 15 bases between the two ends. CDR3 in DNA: TGTGCCAGCTCACCATCTCAGCGGGTGGAAGAGCAGTACTTC. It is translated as CASSPSQRVEEQYF.

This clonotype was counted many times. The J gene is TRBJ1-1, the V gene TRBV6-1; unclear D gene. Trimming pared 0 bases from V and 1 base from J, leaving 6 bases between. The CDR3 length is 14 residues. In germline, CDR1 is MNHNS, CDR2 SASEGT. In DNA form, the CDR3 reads TGTGCCAGCAGTGAAGCGCCTGGGAACACTGAAGCTTTCTTT. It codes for CASSEAPGNTEAFF.

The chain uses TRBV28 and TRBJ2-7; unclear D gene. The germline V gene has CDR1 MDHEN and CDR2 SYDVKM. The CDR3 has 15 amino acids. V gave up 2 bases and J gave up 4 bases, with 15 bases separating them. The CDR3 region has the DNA TGTGCCAGCAGTTTAATGATGAGGTCGGGTTACGAGCAGTACTTC. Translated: CASSLMMRSGYEQYF.

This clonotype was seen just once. The CDR3 region is CASSPGSLGQETQYF. The CDR3 DNA reads as TGTGCCAGCAGCCCCGGAAGCTTGGGCCAAGAGACCCAGTACTTC. This chain links TRBV28 with TRBJ2-5; no clear D gene. Germline assignment: CDR1 MDHEN and CDR2 SYDVKM. The CDR3 totals 15 residues. Trimming removed 6 bases at V and 1 base at J, with 15 bases between.

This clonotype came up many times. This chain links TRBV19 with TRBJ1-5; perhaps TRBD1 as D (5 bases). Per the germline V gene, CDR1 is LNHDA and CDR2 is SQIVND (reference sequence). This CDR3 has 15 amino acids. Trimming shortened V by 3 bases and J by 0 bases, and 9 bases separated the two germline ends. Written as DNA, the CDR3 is TGTGCCAGTAGTATGGGAGGGGCTAGCAATCAGCCCCAGCATTTT. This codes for CASSMGGASNQPQHF.

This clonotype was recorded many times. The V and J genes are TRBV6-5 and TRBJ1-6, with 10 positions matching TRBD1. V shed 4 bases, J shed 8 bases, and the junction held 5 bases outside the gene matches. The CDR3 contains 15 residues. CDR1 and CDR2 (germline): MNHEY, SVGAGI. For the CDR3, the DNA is TGTGCCAGCAGTTCTCGACAGGGGGCGGATTCACCCCTCCACTTT. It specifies CASSSRQGADSPLHF.

The DNA for the CDR3 is TGTGCCAGCAGCTTAGTGGTGACTAGCTACGAGCAGTACTTC. It yields the protein CASSLVVTSYEQYF. This chain uses TRBV7-2 with TRBJ2-7, with D possibly TRBD2 on 6 matching bases. The CDR3 spans 14 residues. Trimming cost V 1 base and J 3 bases, with 10 bases left between them. In germline, CDR1 is SGHTA, CDR2 FQGNSA. Full variable domain (outside the CDR3, taken from reference TRBV7-2 and TRBJ2-7): GAGVSQSPSNKVTEKGKDVELRCDPISGHTALYWYRQSLGQGLEFLIYFQGNSAPDKSGLPSDRFSAERTGGSVSTLTIQRTQQEDSAVYLCASSLVVTSYEQYFGPGTRLTVT.

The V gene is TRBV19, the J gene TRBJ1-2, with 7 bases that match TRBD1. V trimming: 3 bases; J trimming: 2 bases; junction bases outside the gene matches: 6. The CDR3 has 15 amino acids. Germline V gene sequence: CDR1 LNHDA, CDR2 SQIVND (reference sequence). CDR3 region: CASSMDGTANYGYTF. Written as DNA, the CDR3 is TGTGCCAGTAGTATGGATGGGACAGCGAACTATGGCTACACCTTC.